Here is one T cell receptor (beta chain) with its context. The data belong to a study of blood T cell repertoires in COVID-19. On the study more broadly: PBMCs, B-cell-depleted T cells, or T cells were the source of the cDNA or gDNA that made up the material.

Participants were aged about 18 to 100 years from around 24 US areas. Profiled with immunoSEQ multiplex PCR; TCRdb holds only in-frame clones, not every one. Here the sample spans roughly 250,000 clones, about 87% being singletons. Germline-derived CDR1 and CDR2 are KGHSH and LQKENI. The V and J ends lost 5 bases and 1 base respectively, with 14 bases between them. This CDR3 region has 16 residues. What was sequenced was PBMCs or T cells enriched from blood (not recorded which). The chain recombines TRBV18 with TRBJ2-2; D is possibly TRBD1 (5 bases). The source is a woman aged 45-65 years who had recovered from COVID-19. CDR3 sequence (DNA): TGTGCCAGCTCATCTGGAAGGGGCTTGAACACCGGGGAGCTGTTTTTT. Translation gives CASSSGRGLNTGELFF.